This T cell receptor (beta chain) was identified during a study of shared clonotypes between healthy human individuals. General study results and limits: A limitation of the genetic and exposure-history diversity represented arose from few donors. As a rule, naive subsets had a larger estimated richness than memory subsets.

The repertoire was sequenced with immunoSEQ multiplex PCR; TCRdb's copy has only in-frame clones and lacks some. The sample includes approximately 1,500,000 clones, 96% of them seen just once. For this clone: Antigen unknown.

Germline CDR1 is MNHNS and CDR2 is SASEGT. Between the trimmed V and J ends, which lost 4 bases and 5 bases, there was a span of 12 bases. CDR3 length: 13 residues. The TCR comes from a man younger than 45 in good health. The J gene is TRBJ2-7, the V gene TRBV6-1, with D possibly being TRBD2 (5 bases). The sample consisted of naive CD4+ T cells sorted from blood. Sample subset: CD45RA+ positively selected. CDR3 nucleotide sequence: TGTGCCAGCAGTGGGAGAGGGTACGACGAGCAGTACTTC. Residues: CASSGRGYDEQYF.